This paragraph covers one TCR beta chain sequence. The antigen is unknown. Deletions cut 4 bases from V and 1 base from J, with 10 bases between. Germline-derived CDR1 and CDR2 are MGHRA and YSYEKL. This CDR3 has 14 residues. This record belongs to a study of graft-versus-host responses after intestinal transplantation. Looking at the study overall: Grafts were multivisceral, liver-intestinal, or isolated intestinal. Anti-thymocyte globulin served as induction for all recipients, who then took tacrolimus and steroids for about 3 years.

Clones were read by immunoSEQ multiplex PCR, and TCRdb kept only the in-frame ones, dropping some. The profile covers approximately 88,000 clones, with almost 90% appearing a single time and 0.11% taken by the ten largest. General study points: In patients with graft-donor T cell macrochimerism, allograft graft-versus-host to host-versus-graft clonal ratios were high.

The sequence derives from a human donor who received an intestinal transplant. V gene TRBV4-1 combines with J gene TRBJ1-1; tentatively, D is TRBD1 (5 bases). The sequenced sample was unstimulated CD4+ T cells sorted from spleen or lymph node cells, obtained before intestinal transplant. The CDR3 spells CASSPGHWNTEAFF. The CDR3 bases are TGCGCCAGCAGCCCCGGACACTGGAACACTGAAGCTTTCTTT.